These T cell receptor beta chains were read from a single sample in a study of T cells in Graves' hyperthyroidism and ophthalmopathy. Via MiXCR, TCRdb re-called the multiplex PCR reads, giving one row per CDR3 protein. The data contain hundreds of thousands of distinct CDR3 sequences, roughly a sixth of them singletons. Sequenced: blood. The receptors originated from a woman aged 35 to 49 with Graves' ophthalmopathy. CDR3s include the opening cysteine and the closing phenylalanine or tryptophan. A D gene is named only where the DNA matches it firmly. The size of a clone is reported for some rows only, either as once, few or many, or as a class for expanded clones.

clone size: .
J gene: TRBJ2-1
D gene: TRBD2
V gene: TRBV12-5
CDR3 length: 13
CDR3 protein: CASGLAGDNEQFF
CDR3 DNA: TGTGCTTCTGGGCTAGCGGGGGACAATGAGCAGTTCTTC

clone size: many
J gene: TRBJ2-5
D gene: .
V gene: TRBV6-1
CDR3 length: 12
CDR3 protein: CASSGHQETQYF
CDR3 DNA: TGTGCCAGCAGTGGACACCAAGAGACCCAGTACTTC

clone size: many
J gene: TRBJ2-5
D gene: .
V gene: TRBV20-1
CDR3 length: 14
CDR3 protein: CSAGDPGGQETQYF
CDR3 DNA: TGCAGTGCAGGAGACCCAGGAGGGCAGGAGACCCAGTACTTC

clone size: many
J gene: TRBJ2-5
D gene: TRBD2
V gene: TRBV20-1
CDR3 length: 16
CDR3 protein: CSARELAGVMQETQYF
CDR3 DNA: TGCAGTGCTAGAGAACTAGCGGGGGTCATGCAAGAGACCCAGTACTTC

clone size: many
J gene: TRBJ2-7
D gene: .
V gene: TRBV25-1
CDR3 length: 16
CDR3 protein: CASLPGGRGPSYEQYF
CDR3 DNA: TGTGCCAGCCTACCTGGCGGGCGGGGACCCTCCTACGAGCAGTACTTC

clone size: .
J gene: TRBJ2-1
D gene: .
V gene: TRBV7-2
CDR3 length: 13
CDR3 protein: CASSLKRRTEQFF
CDR3 DNA: TGTGCCAGCAGCTTAAAGCGGAGAACTGAGCAGTTCTTC

clone size: many
J gene: TRBJ2-7
D gene: .
V gene: TRBV5-1
CDR3 length: 15
CDR3 protein: CASSAEPGSYYEQYF
CDR3 DNA: TGCGCCAGCAGCGCAGAGCCGGGATCCTACTACGAGCAGTACTTC

clone size: many
J gene: TRBJ2-7
D gene: .
V gene: TRBV28
CDR3 length: 15
CDR3 protein: CASSLETHLSYEQYF
CDR3 DNA: TGTGCCAGCAGTCTTGAAACCCACCTCTCCTACGAGCAGTACTTC

clone size: many
J gene: TRBJ2-3
D gene: TRBD2
V gene: TRBV6-1
CDR3 length: 15
CDR3 protein: CASSYAGGRTDTQYF
CDR3 DNA: TGTGCCAGCAGTTATGCGGGAGGACGCACAGATACGCAGTATTTT

clone size: .
J gene: TRBJ2-6
D gene: .
V gene: TRBV6-4
CDR3 length: 14
CDR3 protein: CASSDRDGANVLTF
CDR3 DNA: TGTGCCAGCAGTGACAGGGATGGGGCCAACGTCCTGACTTTC

clone size: many
J gene: TRBJ1-5
D gene: TRBD1
V gene: TRBV28
CDR3 length: 17
CDR3 protein: CASSSPGTGYGDQPQHF
CDR3 DNA: TGTGCCAGCAGTTCTCCCGGGACAGGGTATGGTGATCAGCCCCAGCATTTT

clone size: few
J gene: TRBJ1-2
D gene: .
V gene: TRBV28
CDR3 length: 14
CDR3 protein: CASSPGQSTYGYTF
CDR3 DNA: TGTGCCAGCAGTCCTGGACAGTCTACCTATGGCTACACCTTC

clone size: few
J gene: TRBJ1-1
D gene: .
V gene: TRBV6-9
CDR3 length: 13
CDR3 protein: CASSYDGVTEAFF
CDR3 DNA: TGTGCCAGCAGTTATGATGGTGTCACTGAAGCTTTCTTT

clone size: .
J gene: TRBJ1-1
D gene: .
V gene: TRBV6-2/TRBV6-3
CDR3 length: 11
CDR3 protein: CASSRITEAFF
CDR3 DNA: TGTGCCAGCAGTCGTATCACTGAAGCTTTCTTT

clone size: .
J gene: TRBJ2-1
D gene: TRBD1
V gene: TRBV24-1
CDR3 length: 13
CDR3 protein: CATTGTGNNEQFF
CDR3 DNA: TGTGCCACCACAGGGACAGGTAACAATGAGCAGTTCTTC

clone size: many
J gene: TRBJ2-7
D gene: .
V gene: TRBV11-1
CDR3 length: 14
CDR3 protein: CASSTTGEVDEQYF
CDR3 DNA: TGTGCCAGCTCGACAACGGGGGAGGTAGACGAGCAGTACTTC

clone size: few
J gene: TRBJ2-1
D gene: TRBD2
V gene: TRBV27
CDR3 length: 17
CDR3 protein: CASSNIAGGMSYNEQFF
CDR3 DNA: TGTGCCAGCAGTAATATAGCGGGGGGTATGTCCTACAATGAGCAGTTCTTC

clone size: many
J gene: TRBJ2-3
D gene: .
V gene: TRBV27
CDR3 length: 14
CDR3 protein: CASSLSFHTDTQYF
CDR3 DNA: TGTGCCAGCAGTCTTAGTTTCCACACAGATACGCAGTATTTT

clone size: .
J gene: TRBJ1-3
D gene: .
V gene: TRBV29-1
CDR3 length: 12
CDR3 protein: CSVGLSGNTIYF
CDR3 DNA: TGCAGCGTGGGACTCTCTGGAAACACCATATATTTT

clone size: .
J gene: TRBJ2-1
D gene: TRBD2
V gene: TRBV7-3
CDR3 length: 17
CDR3 protein: CASSLEPGLAINDEQFF
CDR3 DNA: TGTGCCAGCAGCTTAGAGCCGGGACTAGCGATCAACGATGAGCAGTTCTTC

clone size: many
J gene: TRBJ2-1
D gene: TRBD2
V gene: TRBV28
CDR3 length: 19
CDR3 protein: CASSLSLRTSGRLYNEQFF
CDR3 DNA: TGTGCCAGCAGTTTATCGCTCCGGACTAGCGGGAGGTTGTACAATGAGCAGTTCTTC

clone size: few
J gene: TRBJ1-1
D gene: TRBD1
V gene: TRBV19
CDR3 length: 15
CDR3 protein: CASSFNRDRNTEAFF
CDR3 DNA: TGTGCCAGTAGTTTCAATCGGGACAGAAACACTGAAGCTTTCTTT

clone size: many
J gene: TRBJ2-1
D gene: .
V gene: TRBV2
CDR3 length: 12
CDR3 protein: CASILQGDEQFF
CDR3 DNA: TGTGCCAGCATCCTTCAGGGCGATGAGCAGTTCTTC

clone size: many
J gene: TRBJ2-2
D gene: .
V gene: TRBV10-2
CDR3 length: 15
CDR3 protein: CAIREGSMPTGELFF
CDR3 DNA: TGCGCCATCAGAGAAGGGTCAATGCCCACCGGGGAGCTGTTTTTT

clone size: few
J gene: TRBJ2-1
D gene: TRBD2
V gene: TRBV20-1
CDR3 length: 16
CDR3 protein: CSAPPRLAGLYNEQFF
CDR3 DNA: TGCAGTGCTCCCCCGAGACTAGCGGGACTATACAATGAGCAGTTCTTC

clone size: many
J gene: TRBJ1-4
D gene: .
V gene: TRBV7-9
CDR3 length: 14
CDR3 protein: CASTNDGRGEKLFF
CDR3 DNA: TGTGCCAGCACCAACGACGGGAGGGGTGAAAAACTGTTTTTT

clone size: many
J gene: TRBJ2-6
D gene: .
V gene: TRBV7-9
CDR3 length: 15
CDR3 protein: CASSLTGTGANVLTF
CDR3 DNA: TGTGCCAGCAGCTTAACAGGGACTGGGGCCAACGTCCTGACTTTC

clone size: many
J gene: TRBJ2-5
D gene: TRBD2
V gene: TRBV11-2
CDR3 length: 17
CDR3 protein: CASSPGLAGVNQETQYF
CDR3 DNA: TGTGCCAGCAGCCCCGGACTAGCGGGAGTAAACCAAGAGACCCAGTACTTC

clone size: many
J gene: TRBJ2-7
D gene: .
V gene: TRBV20-1
CDR3 length: 12
CDR3 protein: CSARGQGYEQYF
CDR3 DNA: TGCAGTGCTAGAGGTCAGGGCTACGAGCAGTACTTC

clone size: .
J gene: TRBJ2-3
D gene: .
V gene: TRBV5-1
CDR3 length: 15
CDR3 protein: CASSPEGARTDTQYF
CDR3 DNA: TGCGCCAGCAGCCCGGAGGGGGCGCGAACAGATACGCAGTATTTT

clone size: many
J gene: TRBJ1-1
D gene: .
V gene: TRBV2
CDR3 length: 13
CDR3 protein: CASREDRITEAFF
CDR3 DNA: TGTGCCAGCAGGGAAGACAGGATCACTGAAGCTTTCTTT

clone size: many
J gene: TRBJ1-5
D gene: TRBD1
V gene: TRBV28
CDR3 length: 14
CDR3 protein: CASSQNRGFQPQHF
CDR3 DNA: TGTGCCAGCAGTCAAAACAGGGGTTTTCAGCCCCAGCATTTT

clone size: .
J gene: TRBJ2-1
D gene: TRBD2
V gene: TRBV2
CDR3 length: 14
CDR3 protein: CASSLSGRGHEQFF
CDR3 DNA: TGCGCCAGCAGCCTTAGCGGGAGGGGCCATGAGCAGTTCTTC

clone size: many
J gene: TRBJ2-6
D gene: .
V gene: TRBV6-1
CDR3 length: 19
CDR3 protein: CASSEARRWTDGVPNVLTF
CDR3 DNA: TGTGCCAGCAGTGAAGCGCGGCGGTGGACCGACGGGGTTCCCAACGTCCTGACTTTC

clone size: .
J gene: TRBJ2-4
D gene: TRBD2
V gene: TRBV7-2
CDR3 length: 18
CDR3 protein: CASSLNGGRAMPKNIQYF
CDR3 DNA: TGTGCCAGCAGCTTAAATGGCGGGAGGGCCATGCCCAAAAACATTCAGTACTTC

clone size: .
J gene: TRBJ2-1
D gene: TRBD1
V gene: TRBV6-1
CDR3 length: 17
CDR3 protein: CASSKTGQGGSYNEQFF
CDR3 DNA: TGTGCCAGCAGTAAAACGGGACAGGGGGGCTCCTACAATGAGCAGTTCTTC

clone size: many
J gene: TRBJ2-1
D gene: TRBD2
V gene: TRBV28
CDR3 length: 16
CDR3 protein: CAITSPGLAGAGEQFF
CDR3 DNA: TGTGCCATCACATCCCCGGGACTAGCGGGAGCGGGGGAGCAGTTCTTC

clone size: many
J gene: TRBJ1-2
D gene: .
V gene: TRBV2
CDR3 length: 11
CDR3 protein: CASSEGVGYTF
CDR3 DNA: TGTGCCAGCAGTGAAGGAGTTGGCTACACCTTC